Presented here are 18 T cell receptor beta chains from one specimen sequenced in a study of neurological immune-mediated disorders. TCRdb itself ran the 5' RACE reads through MiXCR, one entry per CDR3 protein. The sample shows about 21,000 distinct CDR3 sequences, around 15% of them seen only once. The sequenced sample was CD8+ T cells from blood. The receptor source for this set is a woman under 30 with multiple sclerosis.

In its sample, this clonotype was seen many times. The V and J genes are TRBV12-3 or TRBV12-4 and TRBJ2-1; D is possibly TRBD2 (5 bases). V lost 5 bases and J 1 base, leaving 18 bases between the germline ends. The length of the CDR3 is 17 residues. In DNA, the CDR3 is TGTGCCAGCAGTCCTCCCATCGGGGTCCCTTCCTACAATGAGCAGTTCTTC. Translation: CASSPPIGVPSYNEQFF.

This clonotype was counted at least ten times. The chain uses TRBV11-2 and TRBJ1-1; weak D call: TRBD1 (6 bases). The CDR3 is 16 amino acids. Germline lookup yields CDR1 SGHAT and CDR2 FQNNGV. V was pared by 0 bases and J by 0 bases, with 11 bases between. In DNA form, the CDR3 reads TGTGCCAGCAGCTTAGAAACAGGGATCATGAACACTGAAGCTTTCTTT. Encoded protein: CASSLETGIMNTEAFF.

The chain is built from TRBV21-1 and TRBJ1-2. TRBV21-1 is recorded as a pseudogene. The CDR3 runs 18 residues. CDR3 coding DNA: TGTGCCAGCAGCAAAAGTTCCGGGGCTGCCAGTTCTAACTATGGCTACACCTTC. Encoded protein: CASSKSSGAASSNYGYTF.

This clonotype occurred many times. V and J are TRBV18 and TRBJ2-7; D not certain. The CDR3 covers 13 residues. The germline V and J ends were trimmed by 3 bases and 1 base, with 7 bases remaining between them. In germline, CDR1 is KGHSH, CDR2 LQKENI. CDR3 DNA: TGTGCCAGCTCACCGTCGGATTCCTACGAGCAGTACGTC. Translation: CASSPSDSYEQYV.

In this sample, this clonotype turned up many times. The CDR3 region has the DNA TGTGCCAGCAGCTTGGAACAGGGGGCAACCTACAATGAGCAGTTCTTC. Protein sequence: CASSLEQGATYNEQFF. The chain has TRBV11-2 and TRBJ2-1, with 9 bases identical to TRBD1. The CDR3 extends over 16 amino acids. The V segment lost 3 bases and the J segment 2 bases; nucleotides outside the gene matches: 5. The germline V gene encodes CDR1 SGHAT and CDR2 FQNNGV.

The rearrangement uses TRBV20-1 and TRBJ2-3; no definite D call. CDR3 length: 16 amino acids. Trimming shortened V by 1 base and J by 3 bases, and 17 bases separated the two germline ends. CDR1 and CDR2 from the germline V gene are DFQATT and SNEGSKA (reference sequence). The CDR3 nucleotides read TGCAGTGCTAGAGTCCCAGCCCCAATTGCTACAGATACGCAGTATTTT. Translating gives CSARVPAPIATDTQYF.

This clonotype was detected ten times or more. The CDR3 spells CASSPTGAAEQFF. The CDR3 nucleotides are TGTGCCAGCAGTCCGACAGGCGCGGCTGAGCAGTTCTTC. V is TRBV28 and J is TRBJ2-1; TRBD1 might be the D (6 bases). The germline gives CDR1 MDHEN, CDR2 SYDVKM. The ends were cut back, 5 bases at V and 9 bases at J, with 14 bases in the middle. This CDR3 comprises 13 residues.

By share, this clonotype counts as medium-sized. The chain uses TRBV4-3 and TRBJ1-4; D remains unclear. The CDR3 consists of 16 residues. Germline V gene sequence: CDR1 LGHNA, CDR2 YSLEER. V was pared by 1 base and J by 8 bases, with 17 bases between. CDR3 protein: CASSQVYRPVAEKLFF. The CDR3 nucleotides are TGCGCCAGCAGCCAAGTCTACCGCCCTGTAGCAGAAAAACTGTTTTTT.

This clonotype was counted many times. The chain recombines TRBV7-2 with TRBJ2-2; 7 nucleotides line up with TRBD2. CDR1 and CDR2 from the germline V gene are SGHTA and FQGNSA. This CDR3 has 16 amino acids. V trimming: 4 bases; J trimming: 0 bases; junction bases outside the gene matches: 5. The CDR3 loop is CASSYRAGTNTGELFF. CDR3 sequence (DNA): TGTGCCAGCAGCTATCGAGCGGGGACGAACACCGGGGAGCTGTTTTTT.

The CDR3 reads CASSQPSGNEQFF. The DNA of the CDR3 is TGTGCCAGCAGCCAACCAAGCGGCAATGAGCAGTTCTTC. The chain is built from TRBV3-1 and TRBJ2-1, with D possibly being TRBD2 (5 bases). The CDR3 is 13 residues long. Germline-derived CDR1 and CDR2 are LGHDT and YNNKEL (reference sequence). The V end lost 2 bases, the J end lost 6 bases, and 8 bases lay between the germline ends.

This clonotype was counted many times. The DNA of the CDR3 is TGCAGCGTTGAAGATGGGAGGGGATCGGGGGCGGAGCAGTTCTTC. This codes for CSVEDGRGSGAEQFF. The V call is TRBV29-1, the J call TRBJ2-1; D may be TRBD2 (7 bases). V was clipped by 0 bases and J by 10 bases, with 19 bases between them. The CDR3 sequence is 15 residues long. Per the germline V gene, CDR1 is SQVTM and CDR2 is ANQGSEA.

This clonotype came up a few times. The chain combines TRBV14 with TRBJ2-1; D remains unclear. Germline V lookup: CDR1 SGHDN, CDR2 FVKESK. V lost 1 base to trimming and J lost 0 bases, with 13 bases between them. The CDR3 spans 17 residues. CDR3 protein: CASSQAPPQGSYNEQFF. DNA of the CDR3: TGTGCCAGCAGCCAAGCGCCACCCCAAGGCTCCTACAATGAGCAGTTCTTC.

This clonotype has ten or more counts. The chain carries TRBV7-6 and TRBJ2-3, with D unclear. The V and J ends lost 1 base and 2 bases respectively, with 13 bases between them. The length of the CDR3 is 16 residues. Germline V lookup: CDR1 SGHVS, CDR2 FNYEAQ. This CDR3 is CASSLEGYNPTDTQYF. The DNA of the CDR3 is TGTGCCAGCAGCTTAGAGGGTTACAACCCCACAGATACGCAGTATTTT.

The V call is TRBV10-3, the J call TRBJ2-1; a possible D gene is TRBD2 (6 bases). This CDR3 is built from 16 residues. Trimming took 6 bases from V and 6 from J, leaving 21 bases between them. CDR1 and CDR2 (germline): ENHRY, SYGVKD. CDR3 sequence: CAISVGRGGIRNEQFF. The CDR3 DNA reads as TGTGCCATCAGCGTTGGAAGAGGAGGGATACGCAATGAGCAGTTCTTC.

By share, this clonotype counts as medium-sized. CDR3 loop: CASSSQGWDYTEAFF. For the CDR3, the DNA is TGTGCCAGCAGCTCCCAGGGATGGGATTACACTGAAGCTTTCTTT. The rearrangement joins TRBV5-6 to TRBJ1-1, with D possibly being TRBD1 (5 bases). CDR1 and CDR2 from the germline V gene are SGHDT and YYEEEE. The germline V and J ends were trimmed by 3 bases and 3 bases, with 15 bases remaining between them. This CDR3 comprises 15 residues.

This clonotype is medium-sized in the sample. This rearrangement joins TRBV28 to TRBJ2-1; TRBD2 matches 13 bases. Germline V lookup: CDR1 MDHEN, CDR2 SYDVKM. With 5 bases clipped from V and 6 bases from J, the junction kept 4 bases outside the gene matches. This CDR3 contains 15 residues. The CDR3: CASSPGLAGVNEQFF. The DNA of the CDR3 is TGTGCCAGCAGTCCCGGACTAGCGGGGGTCAATGAGCAGTTCTTC.

This clonotype was picked up many times. The V and J genes are TRBV20-1 and TRBJ2-1, with D perhaps TRBD1 (6 bases). Per the germline V gene, CDR1 is DFQATT and CDR2 is SNEGSKA (reference sequence). Trimming stripped 1 base from V and 6 bases from J, with 10 bases between. The CDR3 covers 13 residues. The CDR3 region is CSARGAGVNEQFF. CDR3 bases: TGCAGTGCTAGAGGTGCAGGGGTCAATGAGCAGTTCTTC.

This clonotype was counted ten times or more. The rearrangement joins TRBV27 to TRBJ2-7; either TRBD1 or TRBD2 may supply D (5 bases each). The CDR3 consists of 15 residues. Looked up from germline, CDR1 is MNHEY and CDR2 is SMNVEV (reference sequence). The ends were cut back, 5 bases at V and 3 bases at J, with 17 bases in the middle. The CDR3 nucleotides are TGTGCCAGCAGTCTGTGGGGGAGTCCTCTCTACGAGCAGTACTTC. This gives the protein CASSLWGSPLYEQYF.